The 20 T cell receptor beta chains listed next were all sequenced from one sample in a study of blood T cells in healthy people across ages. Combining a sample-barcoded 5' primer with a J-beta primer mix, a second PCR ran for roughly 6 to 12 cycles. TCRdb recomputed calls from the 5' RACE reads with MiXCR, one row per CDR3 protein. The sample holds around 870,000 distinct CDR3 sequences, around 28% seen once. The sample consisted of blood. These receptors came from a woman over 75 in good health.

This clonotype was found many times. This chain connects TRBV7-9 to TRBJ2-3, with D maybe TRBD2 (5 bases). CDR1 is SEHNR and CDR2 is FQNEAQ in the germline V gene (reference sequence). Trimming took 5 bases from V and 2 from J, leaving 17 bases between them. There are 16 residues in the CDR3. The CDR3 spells CASSPAPGSLTDTQYF. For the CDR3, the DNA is TGTGCCAGCAGCCCGGCCCCGGGGAGCCTCACAGATACGCAGTATTTT.

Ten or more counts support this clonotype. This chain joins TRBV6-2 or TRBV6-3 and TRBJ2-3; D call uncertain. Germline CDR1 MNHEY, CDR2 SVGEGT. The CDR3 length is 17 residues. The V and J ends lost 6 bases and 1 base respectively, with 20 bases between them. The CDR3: CASRTGWAQWGTDTQYF. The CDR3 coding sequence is TGTGCCAGCAGGACCGGCTGGGCTCAATGGGGCACAGATACGCAGTATTTT.

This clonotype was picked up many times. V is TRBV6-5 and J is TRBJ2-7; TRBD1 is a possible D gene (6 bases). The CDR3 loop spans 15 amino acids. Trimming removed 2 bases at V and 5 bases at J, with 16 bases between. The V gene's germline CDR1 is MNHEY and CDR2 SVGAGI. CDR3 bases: TGTGCCAGCAGTTACCGAACACAGGGTAGCCACGAGCAGTACTTC. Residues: CASSYRTQGSHEQYF.

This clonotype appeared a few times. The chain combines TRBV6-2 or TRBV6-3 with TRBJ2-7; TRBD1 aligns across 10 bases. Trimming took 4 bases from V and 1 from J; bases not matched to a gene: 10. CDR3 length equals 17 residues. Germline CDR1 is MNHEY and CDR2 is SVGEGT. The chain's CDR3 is CASSFEPGQGLSYEQYF. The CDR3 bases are TGTGCCAGCAGTTTTGAGCCGGGACAGGGGCTATCCTACGAGCAGTACTTC.

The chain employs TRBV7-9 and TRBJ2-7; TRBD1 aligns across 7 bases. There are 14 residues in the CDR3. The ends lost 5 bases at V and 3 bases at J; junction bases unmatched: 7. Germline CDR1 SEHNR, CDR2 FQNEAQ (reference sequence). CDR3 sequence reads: CASSGQAENYEQYF. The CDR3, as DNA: TGTGCCAGCAGCGGACAGGCTGAGAACTACGAGCAGTACTTC.

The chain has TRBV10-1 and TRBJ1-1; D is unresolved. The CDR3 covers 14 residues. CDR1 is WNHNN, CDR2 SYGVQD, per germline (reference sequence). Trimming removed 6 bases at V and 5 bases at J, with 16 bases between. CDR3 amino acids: CASRRDRALTEAFF. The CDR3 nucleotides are TGCGCCAGCAGGAGAGACCGGGCGCTTACTGAAGCTTTCTTT.

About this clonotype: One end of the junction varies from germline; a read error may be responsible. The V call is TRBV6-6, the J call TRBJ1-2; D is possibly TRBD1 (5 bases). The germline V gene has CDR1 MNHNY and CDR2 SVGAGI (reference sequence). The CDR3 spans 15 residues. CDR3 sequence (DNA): TGTGCCAGCAGTTACTCGGACAAATCTAACCATGGCTACACCTTC. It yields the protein CASSYSDKSNHGYTF.

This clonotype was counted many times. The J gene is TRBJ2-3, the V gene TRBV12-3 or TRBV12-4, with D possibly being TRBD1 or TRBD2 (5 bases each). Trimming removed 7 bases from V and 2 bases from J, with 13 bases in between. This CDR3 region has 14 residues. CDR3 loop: CASKGTSATDTQYF. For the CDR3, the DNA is TGTGCCAGCAAGGGGACCTCCGCCACAGATACGCAGTATTTT.

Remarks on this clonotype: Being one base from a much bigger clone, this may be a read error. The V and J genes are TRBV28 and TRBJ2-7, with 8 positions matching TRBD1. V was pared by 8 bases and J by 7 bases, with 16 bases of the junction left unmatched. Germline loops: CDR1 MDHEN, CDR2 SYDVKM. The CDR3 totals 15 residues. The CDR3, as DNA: TGTGCCAGCTATACGGCAGGACAGGGAGCCAATGAGCAGTACTTC. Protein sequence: CASYTAGQGANEQYF. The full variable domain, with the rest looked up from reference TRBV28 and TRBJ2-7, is DVKVTQSSRYLVKRTGEKVFLECVQDMDHENMFWYRQDPGLGLRLIYFSYDVKMKEKGDIPEGYSVSREKKERFSLILESASTNQTSMYLCASYTAGQGANEQYFGPGTRLTVT.

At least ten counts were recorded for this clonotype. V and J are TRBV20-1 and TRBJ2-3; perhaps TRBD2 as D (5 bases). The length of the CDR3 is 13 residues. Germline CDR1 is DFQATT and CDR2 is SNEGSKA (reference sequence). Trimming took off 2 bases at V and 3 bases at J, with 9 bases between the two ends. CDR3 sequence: CSARILATDTQYF. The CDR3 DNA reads TGCAGTGCTAGAATATTAGCGACAGATACGCAGTATTTT.

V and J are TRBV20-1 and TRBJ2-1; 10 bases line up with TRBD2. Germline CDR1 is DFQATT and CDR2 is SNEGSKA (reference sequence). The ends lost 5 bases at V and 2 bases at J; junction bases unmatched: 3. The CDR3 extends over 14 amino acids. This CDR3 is CSARGLAAYNEQFF. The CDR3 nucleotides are TGCAGTGCTCGAGGACTAGCGGCCTACAATGAGCAGTTCTTC.

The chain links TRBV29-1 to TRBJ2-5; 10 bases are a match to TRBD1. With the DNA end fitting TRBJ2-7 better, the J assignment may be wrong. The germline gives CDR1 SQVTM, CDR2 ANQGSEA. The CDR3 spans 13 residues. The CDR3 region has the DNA TGCAGCGGGATCCGGGACAGGGGCCACGAGCAGTACTTC. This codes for CSGIRDRGHEQYF.

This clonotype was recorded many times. The CDR3 DNA follows: TGTGCCAGCAGTTACCAGACAGATTACGAGCAGTACTTC. Amino acid sequence: CASSYQTDYEQYF. The chain is built from TRBV6-2 or TRBV6-3 and TRBJ2-7; possible D gene TRBD1, 5 bases. The ends were cut back, 2 bases at V and 4 bases at J, with 9 bases in the middle. Germline lookup yields CDR1 MNHEY and CDR2 SVGEGT. The CDR3 runs to 13 residues.

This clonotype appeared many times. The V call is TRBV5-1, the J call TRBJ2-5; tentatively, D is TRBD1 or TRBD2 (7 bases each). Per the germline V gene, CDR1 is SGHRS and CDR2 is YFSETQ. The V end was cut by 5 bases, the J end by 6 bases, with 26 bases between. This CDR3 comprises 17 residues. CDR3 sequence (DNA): TGCGCCAGCAGACTCGACATCCTACAGGGGAGGGTGAAGACCCAGTACTTC. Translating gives CASRLDILQGRVKTQYF.

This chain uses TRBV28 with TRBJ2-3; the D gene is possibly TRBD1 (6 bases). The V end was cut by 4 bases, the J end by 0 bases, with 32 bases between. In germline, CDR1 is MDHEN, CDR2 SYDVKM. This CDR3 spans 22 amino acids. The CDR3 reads CASSSPRSTGTRTSSSTDTQYF. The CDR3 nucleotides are TGTGCCAGCAGTTCTCCCCGCTCTACCGGGACACGGACGTCCAGTAGCACAGATACGCAGTATTTT.

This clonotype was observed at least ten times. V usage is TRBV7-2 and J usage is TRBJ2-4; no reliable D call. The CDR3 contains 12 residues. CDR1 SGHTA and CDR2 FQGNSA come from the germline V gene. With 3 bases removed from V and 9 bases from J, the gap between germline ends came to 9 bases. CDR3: CASSFKVGIQYF. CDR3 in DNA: TGTGCCAGCAGCTTCAAGGTTGGCATTCAGTACTTC.

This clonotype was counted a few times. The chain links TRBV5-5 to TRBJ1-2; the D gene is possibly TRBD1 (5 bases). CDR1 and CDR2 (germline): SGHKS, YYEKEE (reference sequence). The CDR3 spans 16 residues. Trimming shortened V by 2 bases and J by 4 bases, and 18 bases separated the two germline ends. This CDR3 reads CASSLVRDGQAYGYTF. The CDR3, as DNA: TGTGCCAGCAGCTTAGTCCGGGACGGCCAGGCCTATGGCTACACCTTC.

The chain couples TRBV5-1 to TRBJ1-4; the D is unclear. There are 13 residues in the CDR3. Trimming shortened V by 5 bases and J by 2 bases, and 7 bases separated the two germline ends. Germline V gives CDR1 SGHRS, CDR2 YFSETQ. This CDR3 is CASSRDTNEKLFF. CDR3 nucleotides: TGCGCCAGCAGTCGCGACACTAATGAAAAACTGTTTTTT.

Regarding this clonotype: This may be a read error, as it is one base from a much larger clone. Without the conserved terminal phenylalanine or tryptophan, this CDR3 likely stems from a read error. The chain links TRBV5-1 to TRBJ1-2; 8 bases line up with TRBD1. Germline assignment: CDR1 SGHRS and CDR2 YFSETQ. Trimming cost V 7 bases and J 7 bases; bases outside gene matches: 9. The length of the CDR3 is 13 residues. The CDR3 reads CASRSGTGLGYTV. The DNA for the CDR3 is TGCGCCAGCCGTTCCGGGACAGGTCTTGGCTACACCGTC.

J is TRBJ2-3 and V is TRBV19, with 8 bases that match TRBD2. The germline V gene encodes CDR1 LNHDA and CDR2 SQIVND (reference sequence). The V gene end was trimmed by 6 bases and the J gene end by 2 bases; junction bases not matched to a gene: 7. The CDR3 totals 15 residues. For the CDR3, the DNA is TGTGCCAGTAGCGCAGCGGGGGAGTTCACAGATACGCAGTATTTT. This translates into CASSAAGEFTDTQYF.